The sample holds many counts of the clone carrying this T cell receptor beta chain. What it binds is not known. One end of the junction varies from germline; a read error may be responsible. MiXCR, applied by TCRdb to the 5' RACE reads, yields one record per CDR3 protein. Of 70,000 or so distinct CDR3 sequences listed, 4.5% to 7.5% were seen once; the top ten hold roughly 2%. This entry comes from a study of T cells after yellow fever vaccination. Study-level findings and limits: Abundant bulk-derived clonotypes could contaminate FACS-sorted repertoires.

This CDR3 has 10 amino acids. Germline assignment: CDR1 SGHVS and CDR2 FNYEAQ. This TCR came from a man between 18 and 35 years old who received the YFV17D yellow fever vaccine. The chain joins TRBV7-6 to TRBJ2-5; D ambiguous. The sequences come from CD4+ T cells sorted from PBMCs, collected less than 16 days after the first yellow fever vaccination. The CDR3, as DNA: TGTGCCAGCAGCCCCATCCCGCCGCGGTTC. It codes for CASSPIPPRF. Full variable domain (outside the CDR3, taken from reference TRBV7-6 and TRBJ2-5): GAGVSQSPRYKVTKRGQDVALRCDPISGHVSLYWYRQALGQGPEFLTYFNYEAQQDKSGLPNDRFSAERPEGSISTLTIQRTEQRDSAMYRCASSPIPPRFGPGTRLLVL.